This record concerns one T cell receptor beta chain sequence. These data originate in a study of T cell changes during pregnancy in multiple sclerosis. Here immunoSEQ multiplex PCR was the method, and the copy in TCRdb shows in-frame clones only, minus some. Among 40,000 to 50,000 clones, 90% were seen once, and the ten largest hold roughly 7.2%. Sequencing used CD8+ T cells from peripheral blood mononuclear cells, obtained in the third trimester of pregnancy. The sequence was obtained from a female donor with multiple sclerosis, enrolled in a pregnancy study.

As DNA, the CDR3 is TGCGCCAGCAGCCAAGATAATGAGGATTACTATGGCTACACCTTC. This translates into CASSQDNEDYYGYTF. The V and J genes are TRBV4-3 and TRBJ1-2; no clear D gene. Between the trimmed V and J ends, which lost 0 bases and 3 bases, there was a span of 11 bases. Per germline, CDR1 LGHNA and CDR2 YSLEER. The CDR3 is 15 amino acids.